The clone carrying this T cell receptor (beta chain) has just one count. Its antigen remains unknown. This entry is derived from a study of shared clonotypes between healthy human individuals. Deep-level assay runs were performed. A 200 ng quantity of DNA, tens of thousands of T cell genomes, went into the sorted-subset replicate PCRs. The method was immunoSEQ multiplex PCR; TCRdb's version includes in-frame clones alone and lacks a portion of them. Here the sample spans fewer than 1.8 million clones, approximately 98.5% being singletons. General study points: Several donors showed sharing of around 5.3% of naive CD4 clonotypes.

Every one of the donors was a Caucasian adult that lived in Nashville, Tennessee. The length of the CDR3 is 12 residues. Germline V gene data show CDR1 as SQVTM and CDR2 as ANQGSEA. V lost 3 bases and J 3 bases, leaving 8 bases between the germline ends. The chain couples TRBV29-1 to TRBJ2-5; D is possibly TRBD2 (6 bases). The sample taken for sequencing was naive CD4+ T cells sorted from blood. Stated subset: CD45RA+ positively selected. The sequence came from a man aged 25 to 45 in good health. The CDR3 region has the DNA TGCAGCGTTGATACGGGGGAAGAGACCCAGTACTTC. This encodes CSVDTGEETQYF.